Presented here are 4 T cell receptor beta chains from one specimen sequenced in a study of beta chain features in type 1 diabetes. The study reverse transcribed the entire isolated RNA, so it sequenced expressed TCRB transcripts. Profiling relied on immunoSEQ multiplex PCR, and the TCRdb table lists in-frame clones only, not all of them. The sample records 65,000 to 100,000 clones, approximately 32% being singletons. The source material was stem cell memory CD4+ T cells from blood. The receptors come from a woman between 18 and 30 years old in good health.

This clone was seen only a few times. This rearrangement joins TRBV5-1 to TRBJ2-7; possible D gene TRBD2, 5 bases. CDR1 and CDR2 (germline): SGHRS, YFSETQ. V was shortened by 5 bases and J by 1 base, with 19 bases between the two germline ends. This CDR3 is built from 16 residues. CDR3: CASRAGSEGLSYEQYF. CDR3 nucleotide sequence: TGCGCCAGCAGAGCCGGGTCTGAGGGCCTGTCCTACGAGCAGTACTTC.

The chain has TRBV7-2 and TRBJ1-5; no clear D. Germline CDR1 is SGHTA and CDR2 is FQGNSA. Trimming stripped 5 bases from V and 2 bases from J, with 13 bases between. CDR3 length equals 15 residues. CDR3 coding DNA: TGTGCCAGCAGCCCGACGGCGGGAGGCAATCAGCCCCAGCATTTT. Translated, it gives CASSPTAGGNQPQHF.

This clone was picked up a small number of times. The chain combines TRBV29-1 with TRBJ2-3, with 12 bases lining up with TRBD2. CDR3 length equals 16 residues. Trimming at V came to 1 base and at J to 1 base, leaving 3 bases not matched to a gene. Germline CDR1 and CDR2: SQVTM and ANQGSEA. Here the CDR3 DNA reads TGCAGCGTTGAAGGTAGACTAGCGGGAGGCACAGATACGCAGTATTTT. As protein: CSVEGRLAGGTDTQYF.

This clone was found a few times. In DNA, the CDR3 is TGTGCCAGTACCACTAGCGGGCTATACGAGCAGTACTTC. It codes for CASTTSGLYEQYF. The chain has TRBV19 and TRBJ2-7; the match to TRBD2 covers 9 bases. V shed 7 bases and J 4 bases; nucleotides not matched to a gene: 5. The germline gives CDR1 LNHDA, CDR2 SQIVND (reference sequence). CDR3 length equals 13 residues.